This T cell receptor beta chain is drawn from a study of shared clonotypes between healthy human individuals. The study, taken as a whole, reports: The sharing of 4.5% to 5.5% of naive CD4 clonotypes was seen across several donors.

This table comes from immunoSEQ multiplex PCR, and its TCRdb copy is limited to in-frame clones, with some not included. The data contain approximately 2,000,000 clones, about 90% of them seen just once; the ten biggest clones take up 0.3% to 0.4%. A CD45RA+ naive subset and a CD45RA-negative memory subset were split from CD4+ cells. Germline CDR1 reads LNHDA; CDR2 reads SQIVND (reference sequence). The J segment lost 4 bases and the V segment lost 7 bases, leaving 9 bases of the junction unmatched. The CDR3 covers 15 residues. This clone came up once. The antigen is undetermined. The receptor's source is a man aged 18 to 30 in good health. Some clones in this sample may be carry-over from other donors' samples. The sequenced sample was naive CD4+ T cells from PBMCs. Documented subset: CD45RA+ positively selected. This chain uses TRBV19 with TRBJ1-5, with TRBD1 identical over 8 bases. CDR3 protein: CASNLGQVGNQPQHF. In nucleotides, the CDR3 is TGTGCCAGTAATCTGGGACAGGTGGGGAATCAGCCCCAGCATTTT. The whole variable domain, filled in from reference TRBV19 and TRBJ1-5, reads DGGITQSPKYLFRKEGQNVTLSCEQNLNHDAMYWYRQDPGQGLRLIYYSQIVNDFQKGDIAEGYSVSREKKESFPLTVTSAQKNPTAFYLCASNLGQVGNQPQHFGDGTRLSIL.